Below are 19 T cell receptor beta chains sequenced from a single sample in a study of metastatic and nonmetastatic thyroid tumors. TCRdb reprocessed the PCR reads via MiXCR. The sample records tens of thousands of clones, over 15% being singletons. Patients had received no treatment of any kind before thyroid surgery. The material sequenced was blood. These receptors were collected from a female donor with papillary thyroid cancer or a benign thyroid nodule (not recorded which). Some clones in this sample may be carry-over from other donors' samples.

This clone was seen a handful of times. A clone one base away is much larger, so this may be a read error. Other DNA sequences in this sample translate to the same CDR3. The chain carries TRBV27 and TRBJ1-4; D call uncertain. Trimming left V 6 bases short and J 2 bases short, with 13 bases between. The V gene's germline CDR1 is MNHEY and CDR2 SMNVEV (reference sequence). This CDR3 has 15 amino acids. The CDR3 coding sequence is TGTGCCAGCAGCTTAAAAGGGTTGACTAATGAAAAACTGTTTTTT. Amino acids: CASSLKGLTNEKLFF.

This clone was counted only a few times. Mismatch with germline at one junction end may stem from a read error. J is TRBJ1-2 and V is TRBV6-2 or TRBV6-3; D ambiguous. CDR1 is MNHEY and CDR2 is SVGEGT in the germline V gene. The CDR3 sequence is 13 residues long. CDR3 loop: CASSQSGLYVYTF. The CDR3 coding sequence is TGTGCCAGCAGTCAGTCGGGTTTATATGTCTACACCTTC.

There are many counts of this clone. In nucleotides, the CDR3 is TGCGCCAGCAGCTTGGGGGGGGATGGGACCACAGATACGCAGTATTTT. Translated: CASSLGGDGTTDTQYF. The genes are TRBV5-1 and TRBJ2-3; D is perhaps TRBD2 (6 bases). Germline V CDR1 and CDR2: SGHRS, YFSETQ. V shed 0 bases and J shed 2 bases, with 13 bases lying between them. The CDR3 covers 16 residues.

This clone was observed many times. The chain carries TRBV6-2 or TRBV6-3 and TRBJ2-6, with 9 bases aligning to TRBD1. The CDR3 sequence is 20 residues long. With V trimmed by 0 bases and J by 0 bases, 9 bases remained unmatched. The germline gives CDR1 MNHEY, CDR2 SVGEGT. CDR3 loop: CASSYSTGTGLFSGANVLTF. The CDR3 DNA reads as TGTGCCAGCAGTTACTCCACCGGGACAGGGCTTTTCTCTGGGGCCAACGTCCTGACTTTC.

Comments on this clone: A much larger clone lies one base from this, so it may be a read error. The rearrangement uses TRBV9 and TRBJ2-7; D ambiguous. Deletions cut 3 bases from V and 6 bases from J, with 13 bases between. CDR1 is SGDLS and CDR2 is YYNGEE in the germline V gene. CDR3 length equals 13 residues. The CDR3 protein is CASSEARCGEQYF. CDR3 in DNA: TGTGCCAGCAGCGAGGCAAGGTGTGGCGAGCAGTACTTC.

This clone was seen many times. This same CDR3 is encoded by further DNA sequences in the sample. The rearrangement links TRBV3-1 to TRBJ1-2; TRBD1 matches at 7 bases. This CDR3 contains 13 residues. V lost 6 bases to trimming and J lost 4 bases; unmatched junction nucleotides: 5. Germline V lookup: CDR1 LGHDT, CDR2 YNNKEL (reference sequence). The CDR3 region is CASRHRDSYGYTF. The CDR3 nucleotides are TGTGCCAGCAGACACCGGGACAGCTATGGCTACACCTTC.

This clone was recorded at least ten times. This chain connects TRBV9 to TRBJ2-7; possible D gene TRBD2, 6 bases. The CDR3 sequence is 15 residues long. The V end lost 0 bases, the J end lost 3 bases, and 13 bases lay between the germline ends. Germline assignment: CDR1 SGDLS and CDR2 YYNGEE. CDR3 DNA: TGTGCCAGCAGCGTAGGGGCGGGGTCCCACTACGAGCAGTACTTC. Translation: CASSVGAGSHYEQYF.

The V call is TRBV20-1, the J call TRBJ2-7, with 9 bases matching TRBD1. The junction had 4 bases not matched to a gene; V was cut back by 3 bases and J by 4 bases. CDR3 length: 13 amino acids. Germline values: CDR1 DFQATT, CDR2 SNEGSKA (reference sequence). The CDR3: CSASDRGRYEQYF. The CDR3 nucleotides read TGCAGTGCTAGCGACAGGGGGAGGTACGAGCAGTACTTC.

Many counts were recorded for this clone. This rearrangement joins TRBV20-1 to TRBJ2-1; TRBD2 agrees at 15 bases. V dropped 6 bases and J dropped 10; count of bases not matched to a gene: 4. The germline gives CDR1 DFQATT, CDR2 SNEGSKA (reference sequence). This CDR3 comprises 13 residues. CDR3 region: CSAGTSGRQEQFF. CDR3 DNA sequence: TGCAGTGCCGGGACTAGCGGGAGGCAGGAGCAGTTCTTC.

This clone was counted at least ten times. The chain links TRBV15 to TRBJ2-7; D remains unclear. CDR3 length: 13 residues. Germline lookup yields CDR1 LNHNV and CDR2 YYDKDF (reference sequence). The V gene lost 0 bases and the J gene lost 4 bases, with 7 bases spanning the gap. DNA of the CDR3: TGTGCCACCAGCAGAGAAGGCGAATACGAGCAGTACTTC. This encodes CATSREGEYEQYF.

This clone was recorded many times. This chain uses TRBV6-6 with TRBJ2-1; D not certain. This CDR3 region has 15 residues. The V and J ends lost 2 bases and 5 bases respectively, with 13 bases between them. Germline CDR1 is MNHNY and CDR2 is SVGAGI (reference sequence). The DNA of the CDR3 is TGTGCCAGCAGTTACGCTGAATTTAAAAACAATGAGCAGTTCTTC. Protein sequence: CASSYAEFKNNEQFF.

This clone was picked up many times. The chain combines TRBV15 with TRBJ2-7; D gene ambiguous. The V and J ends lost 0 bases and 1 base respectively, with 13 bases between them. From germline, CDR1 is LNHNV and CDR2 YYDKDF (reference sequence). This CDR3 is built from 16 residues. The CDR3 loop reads CATSRDQLLDSYEQYF. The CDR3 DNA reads TGTGCCACCAGCAGAGATCAACTATTGGATTCCTACGAGCAGTACTTC.

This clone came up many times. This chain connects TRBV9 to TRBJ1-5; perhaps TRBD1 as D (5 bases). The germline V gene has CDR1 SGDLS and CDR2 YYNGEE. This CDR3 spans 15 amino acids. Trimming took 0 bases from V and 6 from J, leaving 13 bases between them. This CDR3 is CASSVEGREGQPQHF. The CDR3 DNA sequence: TGTGCCAGCAGCGTAGAGGGCAGGGAGGGTCAGCCCCAGCATTTT.

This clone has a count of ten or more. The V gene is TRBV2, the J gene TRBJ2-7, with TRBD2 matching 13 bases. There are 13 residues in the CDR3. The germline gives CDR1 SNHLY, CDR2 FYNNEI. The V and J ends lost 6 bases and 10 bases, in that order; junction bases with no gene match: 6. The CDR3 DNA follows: TGTGCCAGCAGAACCGGACTAGCGGGAGAACAGTACTTC. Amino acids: CASRTGLAGEQYF.

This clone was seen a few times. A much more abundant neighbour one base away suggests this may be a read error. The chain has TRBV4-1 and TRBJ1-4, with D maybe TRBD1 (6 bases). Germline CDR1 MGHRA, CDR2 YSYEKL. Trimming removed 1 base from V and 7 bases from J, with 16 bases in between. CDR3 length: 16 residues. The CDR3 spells CASSQARLGHGEKLFF. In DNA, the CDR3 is TGCGCCAGCAGCCAAGCGAGGCTGGGACATGGTGAAAAACTGTTTTTT.

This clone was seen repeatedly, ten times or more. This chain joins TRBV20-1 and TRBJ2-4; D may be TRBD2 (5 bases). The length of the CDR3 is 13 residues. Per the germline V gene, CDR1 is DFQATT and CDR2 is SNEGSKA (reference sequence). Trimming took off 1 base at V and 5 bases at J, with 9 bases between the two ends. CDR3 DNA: TGCAGTGCTAGAGCGTTGCGGGAAAACATTCAGTACTTC. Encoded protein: CSARALRENIQYF.

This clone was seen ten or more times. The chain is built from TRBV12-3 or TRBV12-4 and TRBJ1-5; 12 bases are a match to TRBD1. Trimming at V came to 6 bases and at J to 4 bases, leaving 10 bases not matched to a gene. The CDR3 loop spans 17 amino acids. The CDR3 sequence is CASSPPRDRGLNQPQHF. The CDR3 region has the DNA TGTGCCAGCAGCCCCCCCCGGGACAGGGGGCTTAATCAGCCCCAGCATTTT.

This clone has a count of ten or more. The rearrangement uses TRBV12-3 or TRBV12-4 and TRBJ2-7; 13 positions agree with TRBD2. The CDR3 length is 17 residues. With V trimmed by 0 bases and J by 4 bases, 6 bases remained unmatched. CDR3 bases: TGTGCCAGCAGTTTAGCCGTGACTAGCGGGAGGATTTACGAGCAGTACTTC. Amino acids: CASSLAVTSGRIYEQYF.

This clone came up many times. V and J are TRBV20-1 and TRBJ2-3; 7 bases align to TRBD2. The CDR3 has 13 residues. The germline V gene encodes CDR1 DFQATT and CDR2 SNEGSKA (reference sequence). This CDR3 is CSSGVVSTDTQYF. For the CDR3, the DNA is TGCAGCAGCGGGGTAGTCAGCACAGATACGCAGTATTTT.